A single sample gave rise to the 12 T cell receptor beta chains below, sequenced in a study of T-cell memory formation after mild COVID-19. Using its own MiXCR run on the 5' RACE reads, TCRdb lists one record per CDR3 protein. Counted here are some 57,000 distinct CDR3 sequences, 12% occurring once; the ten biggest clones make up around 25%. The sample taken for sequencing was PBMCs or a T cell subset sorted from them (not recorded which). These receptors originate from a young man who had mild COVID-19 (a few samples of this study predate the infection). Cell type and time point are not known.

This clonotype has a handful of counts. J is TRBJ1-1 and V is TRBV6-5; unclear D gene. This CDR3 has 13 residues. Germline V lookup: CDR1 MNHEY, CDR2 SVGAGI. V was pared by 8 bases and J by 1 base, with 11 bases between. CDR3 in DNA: TGTGCCAGCCGCTCCCGGGGGAACACTGAAGCTTTCTTT. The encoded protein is CASRSRGNTEAFF.

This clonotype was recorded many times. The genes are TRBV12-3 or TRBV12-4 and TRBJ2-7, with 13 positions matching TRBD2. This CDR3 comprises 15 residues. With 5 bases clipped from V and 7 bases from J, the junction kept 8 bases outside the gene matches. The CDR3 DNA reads TGTGCCAGCAGTCGCTCACTAGCGGGGGGGCTGGAGCAGTACTTC. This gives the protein CASSRSLAGGLEQYF.

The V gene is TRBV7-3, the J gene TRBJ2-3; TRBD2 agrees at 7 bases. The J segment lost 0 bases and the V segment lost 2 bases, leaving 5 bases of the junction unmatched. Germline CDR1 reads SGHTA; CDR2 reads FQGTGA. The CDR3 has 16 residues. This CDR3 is CASSLGLAASTDTQYF. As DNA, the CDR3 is TGTGCCAGCAGCTTAGGGCTAGCGGCTAGCACAGATACGCAGTATTTT.

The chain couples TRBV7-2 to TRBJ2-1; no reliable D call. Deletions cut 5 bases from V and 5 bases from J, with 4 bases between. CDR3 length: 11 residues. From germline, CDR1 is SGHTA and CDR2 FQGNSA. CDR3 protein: CASSPHNEQFF. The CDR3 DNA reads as TGTGCCAGCAGCCCCCACAATGAGCAGTTCTTC.

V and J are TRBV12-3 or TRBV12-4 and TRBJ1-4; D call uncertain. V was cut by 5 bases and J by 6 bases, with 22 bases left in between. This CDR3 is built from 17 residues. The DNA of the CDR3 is TGTGCCAGCAGTCCTACCCCGGGGTGGGGTGTGGATGAAAAACTGTTTTTT. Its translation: CASSPTPGWGVDEKLFF.

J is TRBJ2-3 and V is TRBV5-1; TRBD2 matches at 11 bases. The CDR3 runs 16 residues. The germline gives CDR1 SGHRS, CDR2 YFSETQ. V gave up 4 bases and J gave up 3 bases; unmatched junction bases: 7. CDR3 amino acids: CASSEALAGVTDTQYF. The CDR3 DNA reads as TGCGCCAGCAGCGAGGCACTAGCGGGGGTGACAGATACGCAGTATTTT.

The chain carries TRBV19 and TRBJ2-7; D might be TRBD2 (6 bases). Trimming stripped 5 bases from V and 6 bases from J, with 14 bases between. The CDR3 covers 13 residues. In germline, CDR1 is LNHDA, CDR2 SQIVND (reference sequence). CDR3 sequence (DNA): TGTGCCAGTAGTGCGCGATCTAGCGCCGAGCAGTACTTC. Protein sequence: CASSARSSAEQYF.

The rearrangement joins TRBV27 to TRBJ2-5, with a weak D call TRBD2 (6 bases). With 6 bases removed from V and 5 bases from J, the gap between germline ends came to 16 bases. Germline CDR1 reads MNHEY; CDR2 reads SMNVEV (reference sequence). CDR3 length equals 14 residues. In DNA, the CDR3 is TGTGCCAGCAGCCCCTGGGGGGAGCCGGAGACCCAGTACTTC. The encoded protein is CASSPWGEPETQYF.

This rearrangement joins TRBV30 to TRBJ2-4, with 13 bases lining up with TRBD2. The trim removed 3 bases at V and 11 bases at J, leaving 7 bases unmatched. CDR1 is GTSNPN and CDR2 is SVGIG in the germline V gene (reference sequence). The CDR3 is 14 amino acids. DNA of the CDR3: TGTGCCTGGAGGGGACTAGCGGGGTCGCTGGTTCAGTACTTC. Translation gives CAWRGLAGSLVQYF.

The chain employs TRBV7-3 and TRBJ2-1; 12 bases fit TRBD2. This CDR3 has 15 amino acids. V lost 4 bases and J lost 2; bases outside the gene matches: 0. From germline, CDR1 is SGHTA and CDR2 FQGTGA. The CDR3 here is CASSSSGGAYNEQFF. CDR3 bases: TGTGCCAGCAGCTCTAGCGGGGGGGCCTACAATGAGCAGTTCTTC.

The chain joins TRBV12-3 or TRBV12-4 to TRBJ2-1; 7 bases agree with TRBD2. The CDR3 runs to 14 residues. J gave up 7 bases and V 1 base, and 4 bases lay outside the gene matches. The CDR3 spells CASSLGGGGNEQFF. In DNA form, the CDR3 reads TGTGCCAGCAGTTTAGGTGGGGGGGGAAATGAGCAGTTCTTC.

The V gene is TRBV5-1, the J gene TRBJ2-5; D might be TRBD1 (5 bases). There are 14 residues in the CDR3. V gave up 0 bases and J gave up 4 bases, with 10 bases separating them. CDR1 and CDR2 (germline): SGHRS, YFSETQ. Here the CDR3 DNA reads TGCGCCAGCAGCTTGGGTCCAGGGCTAGAGACCCAGTACTTC. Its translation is CASSLGPGLETQYF.